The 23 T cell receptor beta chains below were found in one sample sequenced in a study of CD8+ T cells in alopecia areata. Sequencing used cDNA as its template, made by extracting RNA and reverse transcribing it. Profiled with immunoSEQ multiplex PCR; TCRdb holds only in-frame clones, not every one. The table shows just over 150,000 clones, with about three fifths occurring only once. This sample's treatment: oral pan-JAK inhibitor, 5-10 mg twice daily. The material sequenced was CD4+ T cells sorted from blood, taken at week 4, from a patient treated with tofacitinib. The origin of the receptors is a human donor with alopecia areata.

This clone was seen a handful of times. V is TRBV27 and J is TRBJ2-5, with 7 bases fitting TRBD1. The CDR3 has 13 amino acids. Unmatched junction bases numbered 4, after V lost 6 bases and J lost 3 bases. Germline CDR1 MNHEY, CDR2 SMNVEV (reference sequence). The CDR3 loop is CASRTTGKETQYF. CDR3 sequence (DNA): TGTGCCAGCAGAACGACAGGGAAAGAGACCCAGTACTTC.

CDR3 DNA sequence: TGTGCCAGCTCACCAGGGGGACCCAATAATCAGCCCCAGCATTTT. Encoded protein: CASSPGGPNNQPQHF. The V gene is TRBV18, the J gene TRBJ1-5, with D tentatively TRBD1 (5 bases). Germline CDR1 is KGHSH and CDR2 is LQKENI. The CDR3 consists of 15 residues. Trimming removed 2 bases at V and 4 bases at J, with 12 bases between.

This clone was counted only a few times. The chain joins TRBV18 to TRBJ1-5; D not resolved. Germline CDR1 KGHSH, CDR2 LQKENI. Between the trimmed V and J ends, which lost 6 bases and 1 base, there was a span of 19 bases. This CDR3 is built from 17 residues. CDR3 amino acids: CASSLEPSYFSNQPQHF. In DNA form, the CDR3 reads TGTGCCAGCTCCCTTGAGCCTAGCTACTTCAGCAATCAGCCCCAGCATTTT.

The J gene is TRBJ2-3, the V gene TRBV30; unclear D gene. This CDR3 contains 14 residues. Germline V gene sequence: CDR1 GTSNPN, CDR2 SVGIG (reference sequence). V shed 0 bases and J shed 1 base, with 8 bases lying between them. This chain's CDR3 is CAWSVSGGTDTQYF. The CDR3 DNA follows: TGTGCCTGGAGTGTTTCGGGTGGCACAGATACGCAGTATTTT.

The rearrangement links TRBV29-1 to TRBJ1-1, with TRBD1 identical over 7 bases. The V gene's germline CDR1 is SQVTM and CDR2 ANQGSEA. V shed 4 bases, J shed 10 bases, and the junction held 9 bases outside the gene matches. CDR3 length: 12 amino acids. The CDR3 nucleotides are TGCAGCGTTGTCCCAGGACAGGACCTAGCTTTCTTT. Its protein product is CSVVPGQDLAFF.

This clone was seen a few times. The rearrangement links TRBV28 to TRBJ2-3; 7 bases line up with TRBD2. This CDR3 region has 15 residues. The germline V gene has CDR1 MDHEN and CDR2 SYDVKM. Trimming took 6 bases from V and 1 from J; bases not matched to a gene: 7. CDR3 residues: CASSRLALGTDTQYF. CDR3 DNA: TGTGCCAGCAGCAGACTAGCCTTGGGCACAGATACGCAGTATTTT.

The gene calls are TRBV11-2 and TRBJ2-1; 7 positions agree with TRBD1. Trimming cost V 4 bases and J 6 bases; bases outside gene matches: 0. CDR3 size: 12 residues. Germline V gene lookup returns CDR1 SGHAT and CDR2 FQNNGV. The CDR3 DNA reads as TGTGCCAGCAGCTCAGGGGGCAATGAGCAGTTCTTC. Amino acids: CASSSGGNEQFF.

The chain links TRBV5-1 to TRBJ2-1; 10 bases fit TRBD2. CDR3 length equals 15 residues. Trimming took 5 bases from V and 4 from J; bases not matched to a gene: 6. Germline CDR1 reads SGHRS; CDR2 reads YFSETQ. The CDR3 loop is CASSTGLADYNEQFF. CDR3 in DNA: TGCGCCAGCAGTACCGGACTAGCGGATTACAATGAGCAGTTCTTC.

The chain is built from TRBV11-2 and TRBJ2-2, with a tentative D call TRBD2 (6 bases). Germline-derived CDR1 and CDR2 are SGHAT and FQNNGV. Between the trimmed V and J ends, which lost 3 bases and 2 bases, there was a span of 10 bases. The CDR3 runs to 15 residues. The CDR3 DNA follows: TGTGCCAGCAGCTTTAGCGGATCCAACACCGGGGAGCTGTTTTTT. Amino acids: CASSFSGSNTGELFF.

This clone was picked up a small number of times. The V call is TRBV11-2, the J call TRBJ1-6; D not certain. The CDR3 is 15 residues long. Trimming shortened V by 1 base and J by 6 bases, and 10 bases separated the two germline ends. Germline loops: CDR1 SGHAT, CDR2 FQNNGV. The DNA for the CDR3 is TGTGCCAGCAGCTTAGGGGCGGTTAGTAATTCACCCCTCCACTTT. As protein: CASSLGAVSNSPLHF.

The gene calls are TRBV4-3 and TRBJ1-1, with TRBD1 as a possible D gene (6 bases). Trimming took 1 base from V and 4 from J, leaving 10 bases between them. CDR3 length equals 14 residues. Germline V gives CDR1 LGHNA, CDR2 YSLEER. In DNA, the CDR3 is TGCGCCAGCAGCCAAGCGGGCAGGGGCACTGAAGCTTTCTTT. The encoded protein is CASSQAGRGTEAFF.

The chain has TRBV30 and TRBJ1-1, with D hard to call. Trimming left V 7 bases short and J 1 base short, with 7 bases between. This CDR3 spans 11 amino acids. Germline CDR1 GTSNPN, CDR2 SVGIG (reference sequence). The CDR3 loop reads CALRKNTEAFF. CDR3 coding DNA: TGTGCCTTGAGGAAGAACACTGAAGCTTTCTTT. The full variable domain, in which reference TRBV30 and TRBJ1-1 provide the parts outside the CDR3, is SQTIHQWPATLVQPVGSPLSLECTVEGTSNPNLYWYRQAAGRGLQLLFYSVGIGQISSEVPQNLSASRPQDRQFILSSKKLLLSDSGFYLCALRKNTEAFFGQGTRLTVV.

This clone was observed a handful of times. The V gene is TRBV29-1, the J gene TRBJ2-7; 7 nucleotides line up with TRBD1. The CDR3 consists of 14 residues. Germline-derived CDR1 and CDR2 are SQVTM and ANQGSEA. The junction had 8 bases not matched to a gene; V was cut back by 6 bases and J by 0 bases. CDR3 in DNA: TGCAGCGTCGCAGGGGGAAGGGGCTCCTACGAGCAGTACTTC. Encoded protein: CSVAGGRGSYEQYF.

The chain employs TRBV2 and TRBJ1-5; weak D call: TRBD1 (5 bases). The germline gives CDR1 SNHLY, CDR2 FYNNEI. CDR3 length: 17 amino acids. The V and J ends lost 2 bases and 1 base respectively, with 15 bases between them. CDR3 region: CASSENRGSRSNQPQHF. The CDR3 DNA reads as TGTGCCAGCAGTGAAAATCGGGGCTCTCGGAGCAATCAGCCCCAGCATTTT.

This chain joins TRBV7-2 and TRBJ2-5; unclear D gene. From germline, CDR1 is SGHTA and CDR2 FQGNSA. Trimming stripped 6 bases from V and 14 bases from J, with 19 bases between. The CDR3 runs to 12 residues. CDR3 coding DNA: TGTGCCAGCAGTCGACTGGGCCAGGCTATTTACTTC. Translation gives CASSRLGQAIYF.

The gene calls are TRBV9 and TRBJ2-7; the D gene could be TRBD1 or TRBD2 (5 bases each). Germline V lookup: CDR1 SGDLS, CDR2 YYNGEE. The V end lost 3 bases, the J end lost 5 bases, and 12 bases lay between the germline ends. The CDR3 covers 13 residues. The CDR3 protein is CASSGGRMDEQYF. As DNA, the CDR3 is TGTGCCAGCAGCGGGGGGAGAATGGACGAGCAGTACTTC.

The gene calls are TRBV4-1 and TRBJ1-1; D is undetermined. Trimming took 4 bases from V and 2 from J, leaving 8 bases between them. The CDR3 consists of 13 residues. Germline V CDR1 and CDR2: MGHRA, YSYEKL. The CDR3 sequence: CASSRRENTEAFF. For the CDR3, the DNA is TGCGCCAGCAGCCGACGGGAAAACACTGAAGCTTTCTTT.

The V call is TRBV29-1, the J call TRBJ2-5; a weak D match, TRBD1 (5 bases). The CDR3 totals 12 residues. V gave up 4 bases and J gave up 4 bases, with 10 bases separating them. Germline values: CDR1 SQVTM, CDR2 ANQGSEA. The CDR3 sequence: CSVVGQGETQYF. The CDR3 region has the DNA TGCAGCGTTGTGGGTCAGGGAGAGACCCAGTACTTC.

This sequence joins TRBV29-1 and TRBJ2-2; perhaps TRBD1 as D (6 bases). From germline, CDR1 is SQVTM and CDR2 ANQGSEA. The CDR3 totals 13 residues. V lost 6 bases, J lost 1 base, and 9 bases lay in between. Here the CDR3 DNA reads TGCAGCGTCCGGGACATGAACACCGGGGAGCTGTTTTTT. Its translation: CSVRDMNTGELFF.

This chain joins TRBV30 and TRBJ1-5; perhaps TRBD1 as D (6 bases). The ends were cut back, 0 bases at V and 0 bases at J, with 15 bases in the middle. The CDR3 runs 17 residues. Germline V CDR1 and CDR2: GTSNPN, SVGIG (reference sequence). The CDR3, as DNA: TGTGCCTGGAGTGTAGGGAGGCGGGGGCATAGCAATCAGCCCCAGCATTTT. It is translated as CAWSVGRRGHSNQPQHF.

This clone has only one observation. The CDR3 nucleotides read TGTGCCAGCACCGACAGGGTAATGAAAAAACTGTTTTTT. Translation: CASTDRVMKKLFF. The rearrangement links TRBV25-1 to TRBJ1-4; 7 bases line up with TRBD1. The V and J ends lost 7 bases and 9 bases, in that order; junction bases with no gene match: 8. The CDR3 sequence is 13 residues long. Germline CDR1 MGHDK, CDR2 SYGVNS.

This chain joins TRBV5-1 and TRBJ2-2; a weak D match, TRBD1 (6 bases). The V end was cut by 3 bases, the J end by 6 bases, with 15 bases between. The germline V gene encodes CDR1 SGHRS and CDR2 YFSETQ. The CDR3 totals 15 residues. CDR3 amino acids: CASSWQQGASGELFF. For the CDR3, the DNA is TGCGCCAGCAGCTGGCAACAGGGTGCTTCCGGGGAGCTGTTTTTT. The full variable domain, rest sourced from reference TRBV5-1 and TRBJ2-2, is KAGVTQTPRYLIKTRGQQVTLSCSPISGHRSVSWYQQTPGQGLQFLFEYFSETQRNKGNFPGRFSGRQFSNSRSEMNVSTLELGDSALYLCASSWQQGASGELFFGEGSRLTVL.

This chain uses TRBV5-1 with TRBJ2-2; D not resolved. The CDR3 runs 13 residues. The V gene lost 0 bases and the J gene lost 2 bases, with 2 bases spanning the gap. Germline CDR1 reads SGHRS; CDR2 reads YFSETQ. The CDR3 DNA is TGCGCCAGCAGCTTGGACAACACCGGGGAGCTGTTTTTT. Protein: CASSLDNTGELFF.